Sequencing of this TCR beta chain was carried out in a study of cytomegalovirus exposure and HLA in healthy donors. About the study: Inside one of the first data releases sat some 93 million unique TCRs taken from HLA-typed donors. Findings of the study overall: For most TCR beta V segments, an earlier analysis put the productive rate at about 87% or about 30% of the time.

Trimming removed 4 bases from V and 9 bases from J, with 20 bases in between. Germline CDR1 SGHTS, CDR2 YDEGEE. This CDR3 has 16 amino acids. In its sample, this clone was seen once. Its antigen is still unknown. The PCR ran on 60 Vbeta and 13 Jbeta primers. Data came from immunoSEQ multiplex PCR; TCRdb stores just in-frame clones and leaves some out. The data contain about 170,000 clones, around 85% of them singletons. Likely unrecorded immune exposures existed in these nominally healthy donors. Sequences were obtained from PBMCs. The J gene is TRBJ1-6, the V gene TRBV5-8, with D possibly being TRBD1 (6 bases). The receptor comes from a boy younger than 10 in good health and CMV-seronegative. CDR3 sequence reads: CASSKVHRVEGSPLHF. The DNA for the CDR3 is TGTGCCAGCAGCAAGGTCCACAGGGTTGAGGGTTCACCCCTCCACTTT.